The rows below give T cell receptor beta chains drawn from one sample of a study of cytomegalovirus exposure and HLA in healthy donors. Libraries were prepared by immunoSEQ multiplex PCR; TCRdb keeps only in-frame clonotypes and omits some of them. The sample holds about 180,000 clones, around 80% seen once. Source material: PBMCs. All receptors come from a girl aged 10 to 17 in good health and CMV-seropositive. Each CDR3 is given with its conserved first and last residue. A D gene is named only where the DNA matches it firmly.

j_gene	len	v_gene	d_gene	CDR3nt	CDR3aa
TRBJ1-5	14	TRBV15	.	TGTGCCACCAGGGGGGCGTGGGGCAATCAGCCCCAGCATTTT	CATRGAWGNQPQHF
TRBJ1-5	14	TRBV5-8	.	TGTGCCAGCAGCTTGAGCTATAGCAATCAGCCCCAGCATTTT	CASSLSYSNQPQHF
TRBJ2-7	14	TRBV27	.	TGTGCCAGCAAAGCGGGCCCAAGCTCCTACGAGCAGTACTTC	CASKAGPSSYEQYF
TRBJ2-7	13	TRBV11-2	.	TGTGCCAGCAGCCGGAGGGACCTGGGCGAGCAGTACTTC	CASSRRDLGEQYF
TRBJ2-1	18	TRBV5-4	TRBD2	TGTGCCAGCAGCCCTGGACTAGCGGGAGGGGGCTCCTACAATGAGCAGTTCTTC	CASSPGLAGGGSYNEQFF
TRBJ1-2	13	TRBV4-1	.	TGCGCCAGCAGCCAAGCCGCAGGGGATATCTACACCTTC	CASSQAAGDIYTF
TRBJ1-6	14	TRBV5-1	.	TGCGCCAGCAGCTTGGACAGCTATAATTCACCCCTCCACTTT	CASSLDSYNSPLHF
TRBJ2-1	15	TRBV4-3	.	TGCGCCAGCAGCCAAGAAGGAGACCTATACAATGAGCAGTTCTTC	CASSQEGDLYNEQFF
TRBJ2-1	16	TRBV14	TRBD2	TGTGCCAGCAGCCAAGGCCGGACTAGCAATGGCAATGAGCAGTTCTTC	CASSQGRTSNGNEQFF
TRBJ1-2	9	TRBV29-1	.	TGCAGCGATACAGGGGGCTACACCTTC	CSDTGGYTF
TRBJ2-7	14	TRBV4-2	TRBD2	TGTGCCAGCAGCCCTAGCGGACCATCCTACGAGCAGTACTTC	CASSPSGPSYEQYF
TRBJ2-5	15	TRBV6-6	.	TGTGCCAGCTTCAAGACTAGAATGACCCAAGAGACCCAGTACTTC	CASFKTRMTQETQYF
TRBJ2-1	16	TRBV9	TRBD2	TGTGCCAGCAGCGTCGCCGGGACTAGCGGATACAATGAGCAGTTCTTC	CASSVAGTSGYNEQFF
TRBJ2-3	16	TRBV5-4	TRBD2	TGTGCCAGCAGCTTGTTACTAGCGGATAGCACAGATACGCAGTATTTT	CASSLLLADSTDTQYF
TRBJ2-1	14	TRBV7-2	.	TGTGCCAGCAGCTCCTGGGCAGGGCCATATGAGCAGTTCTTC	CASSSWAGPYEQFF